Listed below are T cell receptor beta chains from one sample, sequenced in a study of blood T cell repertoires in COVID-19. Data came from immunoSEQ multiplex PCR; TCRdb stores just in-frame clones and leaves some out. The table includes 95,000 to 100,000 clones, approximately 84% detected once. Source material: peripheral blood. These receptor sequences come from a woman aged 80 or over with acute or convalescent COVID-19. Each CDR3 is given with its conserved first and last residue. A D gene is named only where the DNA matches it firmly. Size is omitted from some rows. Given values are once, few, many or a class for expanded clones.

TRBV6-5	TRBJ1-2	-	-	CASSYHTLDRGYGYTF	TGTGCCAGCAGTTATCACACCCTGGATCGGGGCTATGGCTACACCTTC
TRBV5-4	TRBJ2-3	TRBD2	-	CASTLTSGADTQYF	TGTGCCAGCACCCTGACTAGCGGGGCCGATACGCAGTATTTT
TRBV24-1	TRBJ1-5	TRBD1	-	CATRLRDRGRTYSNQPQHF	TGTGCCACCAGGCTAAGGGACAGGGGCCGTACTTATAGCAATCAGCCCCAGCATTTT
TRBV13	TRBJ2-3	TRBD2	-	CASSSPTGTITDTQYF	TGTGCCAGCAGCTCACCAACCGGGACTATCACAGATACGCAGTATTTT
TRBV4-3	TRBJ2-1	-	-	CASSQDLLASSYNEQFF	TGCGCCAGCAGCCAAGATCTTCTAGCGAGTTCCTACAATGAGCAGTTCTTC
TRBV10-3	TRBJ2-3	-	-	CAISEPEAARSTDTQYF	TGTGCCATCAGTGAGCCCGAGGCAGCACGTAGCACAGATACGCAGTATTTT
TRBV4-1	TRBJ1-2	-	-	CASSQIGARNYGYTF	TGCGCCAGCAGCCAGATTGGAGCGAGAAACTATGGCTACACCTTC
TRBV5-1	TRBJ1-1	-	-	CASSFSITDGAFF	TGCGCCAGCAGCTTTAGCATAACCGACGGGGCTTTCTTT
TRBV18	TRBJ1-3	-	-	CASSPTRGSGNTIYF	TGTGCCAGCTCACCAACCCGGGGCTCTGGAAACACCATATATTTT
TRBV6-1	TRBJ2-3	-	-	CASSEMQGRLLTDTQYF	TGTGCCAGCAGTGAGATGCAGGGCCGTCTTCTCACAGATACGCAGTATTTT
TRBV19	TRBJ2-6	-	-	CADWANVLTF	TGTGCCGACTGGGCCAACGTCCTGACTTTC
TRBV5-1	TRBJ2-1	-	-	CASSPQGRGPYNEQFF	TGCGCCAGCAGCCCACAGGGACGTGGACCCTACAATGAGCAGTTCTTC
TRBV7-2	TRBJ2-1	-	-	CASSLANPYNEQFF	TGTGCCAGCAGCTTAGCTAATCCCTACAATGAGCAGTTCTTC
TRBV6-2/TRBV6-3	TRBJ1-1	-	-	CASSYNPGGSRLNTEAFF	TGTGCCAGCAGTTACAATCCGGGGGGCTCCCGGTTGAACACTGAAGCTTTCTTT
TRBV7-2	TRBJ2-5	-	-	CASSPRVGSETQYF	TGTGCCAGCAGCCCCCGCGTCGGGTCGGAGACCCAGTACTTC
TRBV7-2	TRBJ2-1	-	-	CASSLVPGGGVDEQFF	TGTGCCAGCAGCTTAGTCCCGGGGGGCGGAGTCGATGAGCAGTTCTTC
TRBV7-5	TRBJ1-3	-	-	CVRSLPGKGNTIYF	TGTGTCAGAAGCCTCCCAGGGAAGGGAAACACCATATATTTT
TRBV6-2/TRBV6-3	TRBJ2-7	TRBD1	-	CASSRQGVSYEQYF	TGTGCCAGCAGCCGACAGGGGGTATCCTACGAGCAGTACTTC
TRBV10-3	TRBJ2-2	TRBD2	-	CAISAGGPSGELFF	TGTGCCATCAGTGCGGGGGGGCCGAGCGGGGAGCTGTTTTTT
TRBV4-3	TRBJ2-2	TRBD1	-	CASSHLTGTTNTGELFF	TGCGCCAGCAGCCACCTGACAGGGACAACCAACACCGGGGAGCTGTTTTTT
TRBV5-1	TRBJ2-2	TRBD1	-	CASSLDRGSAANTGELFF	TGCGCCAGCAGCTTGGACAGGGGATCTGCAGCGAACACCGGGGAGCTGTTTTTT
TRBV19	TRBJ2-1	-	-	CASSTRGHGDYNEQFF	TGTGCCAGTAGTACCCGAGGACATGGAGACTACAATGAGCAGTTCTTC
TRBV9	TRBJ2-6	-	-	CASSADSPSRAGANVLTF	TGTGCCAGCAGCGCAGACAGTCCCTCCAGGGCTGGGGCCAACGTCCTGACTTTC
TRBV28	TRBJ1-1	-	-	CASSSGGVRTEAFF	TGTGCCAGCAGTTCTGGCGGGGTTAGAACTGAAGCTTTCTTT
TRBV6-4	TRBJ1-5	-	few	CASSDSSALGEQGQPQHF	TGTGCCAGCAGTGACTCATCAGCGTTAGGAGAACAGGGTCAGCCCCAGCATTTT
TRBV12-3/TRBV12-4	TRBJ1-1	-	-	CASSTKYGTEAFF	TGTGCCAGCAGCACAAAATACGGGACTGAAGCTTTCTTT
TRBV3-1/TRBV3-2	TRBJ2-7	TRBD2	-	CASSQGDWTSGGAESYEQYF	TGTGCCAGCAGCCAAGGGGATTGGACTAGCGGGGGGGCCGAGTCCTACGAGCAGTACTTC
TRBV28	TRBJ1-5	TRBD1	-	CATSPGGQDQPQHF	TGTGCCACTTCACCAGGGGGCCAGGATCAGCCCCAGCATTTT
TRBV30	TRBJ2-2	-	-	CAWSVIWGQGGGELFF	TGTGCCTGGAGTGTAATCTGGGGTCAGGGAGGCGGGGAGCTGTTTTTT
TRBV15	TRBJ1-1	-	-	CATSRDASGAFF	TGTGCCACCAGCAGAGATGCCTCGGGGGCTTTCTTT
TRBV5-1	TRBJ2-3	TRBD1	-	CASSLEGQSTDTQYF	TGCGCCAGCAGCTTGGAGGGACAGAGCACAGATACGCAGTATTTT
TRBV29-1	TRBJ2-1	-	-	CSVRVGNNEQFF	TGCAGCGTGCGGGTCGGGAACAATGAGCAGTTCTTC
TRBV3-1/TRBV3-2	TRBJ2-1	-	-	CASSPSGPVGEQFF	TGTGCCAGCAGCCCAAGCGGACCAGTTGGAGAGCAGTTCTTC
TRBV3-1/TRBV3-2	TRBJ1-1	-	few	CASSTTGNTEAFF	TGTGCCAGCAGCACCACAGGGAACACTGAAGCTTTCTTT
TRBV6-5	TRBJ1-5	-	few	CASMLNSNQPQHF	TGTGCCAGCATGCTAAATAGCAATCAGCCCCAGCATTTT
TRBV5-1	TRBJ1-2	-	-	CASSLGGYGYTF	TGCGCCAGCAGCTTGGGCGGCTATGGCTACACCTTC
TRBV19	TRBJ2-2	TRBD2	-	CASSQSGSNTGELFF	TGTGCCAGTAGTCAGAGCGGGAGTAACACCGGGGAGCTGTTTTTT
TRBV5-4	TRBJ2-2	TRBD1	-	CASSKGQTGELFF	TGTGCCAGCAGCAAGGGACAGACCGGGGAGCTGTTTTTT
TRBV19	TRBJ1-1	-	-	CASRPQEGEAFF	TGTGCCAGTAGGCCGCAGGAAGGTGAAGCTTTCTTT
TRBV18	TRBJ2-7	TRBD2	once	CASSSRGGGLSYEQYF	TGTGCCAGCTCATCCAGGGGCGGGGGGCTCTCCTACGAGCAGTACTTC
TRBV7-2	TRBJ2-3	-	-	CASSTYSTDTQYF	TGTGCCAGCAGCACCTACTCCACAGATACGCAGTATTTT
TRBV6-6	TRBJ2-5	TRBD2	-	CASSPALGLAGGQETQYF	TGTGCCAGCAGTCCAGCCCTAGGACTAGCGGGGGGCCAAGAGACCCAGTACTTC
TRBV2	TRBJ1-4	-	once	CASTTGVGEKLFF	TGTGCCAGCACGACAGGAGTTGGTGAAAAACTGTTTTTT
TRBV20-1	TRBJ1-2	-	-	CSGDTNYGYTF	TGCAGTGGAGACACGAACTATGGCTACACCTTC
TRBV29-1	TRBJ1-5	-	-	CSVGLGDSNQPQHF	TGCAGCGTTGGGTTAGGGGATAGCAATCAGCCCCAGCATTTT
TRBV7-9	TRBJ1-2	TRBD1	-	CASSLAYGTGVYGYTF	TGTGCCAGCAGCTTGGCTTACGGGACAGGTGTGTATGGCTACACCTTC
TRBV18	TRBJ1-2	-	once	CASSSPVTKGYTF	TGTGCCAGCTCCTCCCCAGTCACTAAGGGCTACACCTTC
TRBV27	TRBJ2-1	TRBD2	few	CASSFGGAYNEQFF	TGTGCCAGCAGTTTCGGGGGGGCCTACAATGAGCAGTTCTTC
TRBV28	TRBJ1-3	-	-	CASTRPGTAGGNTIYF	TGTGCCAGCACCCGGCCGGGTACGGCTGGGGGAAACACCATATATTTT
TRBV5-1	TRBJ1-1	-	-	CASSLTGTNTEAFF	TGCGCCAGCAGCTTAACAGGGACCAACACTGAAGCTTTCTTT